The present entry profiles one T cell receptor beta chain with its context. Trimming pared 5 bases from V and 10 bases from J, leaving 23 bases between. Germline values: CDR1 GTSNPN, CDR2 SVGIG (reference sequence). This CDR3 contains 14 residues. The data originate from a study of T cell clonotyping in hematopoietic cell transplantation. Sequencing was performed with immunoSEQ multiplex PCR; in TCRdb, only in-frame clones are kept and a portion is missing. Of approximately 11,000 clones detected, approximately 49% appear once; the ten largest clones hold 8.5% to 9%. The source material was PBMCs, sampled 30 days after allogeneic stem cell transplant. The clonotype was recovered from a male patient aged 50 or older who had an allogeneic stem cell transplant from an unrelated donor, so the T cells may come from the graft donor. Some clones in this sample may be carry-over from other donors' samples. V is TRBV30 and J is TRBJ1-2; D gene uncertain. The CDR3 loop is CAWRYGAPENDYTF. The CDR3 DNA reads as TGTGCCTGGCGATACGGAGCCCCTGAGAATGACTACACCTTC.